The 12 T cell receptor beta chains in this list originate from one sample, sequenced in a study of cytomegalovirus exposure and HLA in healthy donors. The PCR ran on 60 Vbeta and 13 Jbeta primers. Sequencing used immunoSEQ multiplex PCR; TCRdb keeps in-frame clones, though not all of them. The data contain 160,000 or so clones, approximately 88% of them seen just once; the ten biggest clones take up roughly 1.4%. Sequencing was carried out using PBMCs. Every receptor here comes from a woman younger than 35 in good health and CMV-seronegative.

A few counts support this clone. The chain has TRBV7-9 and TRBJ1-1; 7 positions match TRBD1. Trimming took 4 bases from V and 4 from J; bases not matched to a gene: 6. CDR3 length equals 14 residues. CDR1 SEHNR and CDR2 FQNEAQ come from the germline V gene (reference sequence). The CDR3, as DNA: TGTGCCAGCAGCTCGCAGGGGGGCGTCACTGAAGCTTTCTTT. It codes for CASSSQGGVTEAFF.

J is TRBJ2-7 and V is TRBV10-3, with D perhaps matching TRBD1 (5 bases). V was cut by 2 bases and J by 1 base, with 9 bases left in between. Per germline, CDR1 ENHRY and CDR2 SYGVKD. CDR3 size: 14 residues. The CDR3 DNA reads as TGTGCCATCAGTGAGGGCAGGGCTTCCTACGAGCAGTACTTC. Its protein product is CAISEGRASYEQYF.

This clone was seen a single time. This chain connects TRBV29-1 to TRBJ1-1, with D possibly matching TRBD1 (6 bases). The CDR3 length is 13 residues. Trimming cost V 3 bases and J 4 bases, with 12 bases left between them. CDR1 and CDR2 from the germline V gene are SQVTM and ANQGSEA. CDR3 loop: CSVEGGLGTEAFF. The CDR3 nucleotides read TGCAGCGTTGAGGGGGGGCTAGGCACTGAAGCTTTCTTT.

CDR3 DNA: TGTGCCAGCAGCTTAGCAGGCTTAGGAGGCGCTTTCTTT. Translating gives CASSLAGLGGAFF. The gene calls are TRBV7-2 and TRBJ1-1; D is unresolved. The CDR3 consists of 13 residues. Germline V CDR1 and CDR2: SGHTA, FQGNSA. V was cut by 0 bases and J by 11 bases, with 13 bases left in between.

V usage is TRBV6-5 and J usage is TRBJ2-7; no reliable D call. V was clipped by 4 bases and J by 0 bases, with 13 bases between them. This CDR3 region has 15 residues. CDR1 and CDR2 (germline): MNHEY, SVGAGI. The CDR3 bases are TGTGCCAGCAGTTCCTATCGCGAGGCCTCCTACGAGCAGTACTTC. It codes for CASSSYREASYEQYF.

CDR3 region: CASSVSGNTEAFF. As DNA, the CDR3 is TGTGCCAGCAGCGTTTCAGGGAACACTGAAGCTTTCTTT. This chain joins TRBV9 and TRBJ1-1; D is unclear. Germline values: CDR1 SGDLS, CDR2 YYNGEE. Trimming left V 2 bases short and J 1 base short, with 6 bases between. The CDR3 contains 13 residues.

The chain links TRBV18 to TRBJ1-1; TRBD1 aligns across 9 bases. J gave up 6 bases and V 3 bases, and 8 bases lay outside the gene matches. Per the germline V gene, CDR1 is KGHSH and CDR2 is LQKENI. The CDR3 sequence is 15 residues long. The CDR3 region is CASSPNRGQGSEAFF. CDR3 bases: TGTGCCAGCTCACCGAACAGGGGGCAAGGGTCTGAAGCTTTCTTT. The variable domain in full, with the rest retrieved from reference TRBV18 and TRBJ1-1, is NAGVMQNPRHLVRRRGQEARLRCSPMKGHSHVYWYRQLPEEGLKFMVYLQKENIIDESGMPKERFSAEFPKEGPSILRIQQVVRGDSAAYFCASSPNRGQGSEAFFGQGTRLTVV.

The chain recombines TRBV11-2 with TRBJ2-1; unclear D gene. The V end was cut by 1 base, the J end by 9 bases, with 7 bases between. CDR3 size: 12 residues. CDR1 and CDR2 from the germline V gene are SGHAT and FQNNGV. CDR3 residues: CASSLGISEQFF. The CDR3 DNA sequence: TGTGCCAGCAGCTTAGGTATTAGTGAGCAGTTCTTC.

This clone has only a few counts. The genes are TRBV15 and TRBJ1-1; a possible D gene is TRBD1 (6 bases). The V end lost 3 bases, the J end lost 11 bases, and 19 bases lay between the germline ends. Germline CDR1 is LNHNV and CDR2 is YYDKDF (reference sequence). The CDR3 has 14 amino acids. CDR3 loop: CATSRGGMGGWAFF. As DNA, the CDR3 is TGTGCCACCAGCAGGGGGGGGATGGGGGGCTGGGCTTTCTTT.

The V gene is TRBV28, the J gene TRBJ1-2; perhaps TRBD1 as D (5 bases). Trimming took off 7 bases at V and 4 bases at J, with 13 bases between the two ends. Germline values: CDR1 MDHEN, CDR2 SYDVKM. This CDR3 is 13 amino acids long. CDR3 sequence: CASTLRTSYGYTF. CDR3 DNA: TGTGCCAGCACCCTACGGACAAGCTATGGCTACACCTTC.

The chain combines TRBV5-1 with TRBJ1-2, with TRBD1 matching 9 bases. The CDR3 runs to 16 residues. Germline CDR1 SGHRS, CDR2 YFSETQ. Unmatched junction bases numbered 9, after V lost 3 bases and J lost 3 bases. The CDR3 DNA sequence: TGCGCCAGCAGCTCCCGGACAGGGGCAGCGGACTATGGCTACACCTTC. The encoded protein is CASSSRTGAADYGYTF.

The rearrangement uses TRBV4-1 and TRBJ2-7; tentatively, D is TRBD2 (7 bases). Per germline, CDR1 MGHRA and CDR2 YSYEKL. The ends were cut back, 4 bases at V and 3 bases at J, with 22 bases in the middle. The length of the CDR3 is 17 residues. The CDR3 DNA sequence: TGCGCCAGCAGCCCCCAAGGGGTTAGGGGGGGGAACTACGAGCAGTACTTC. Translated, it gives CASSPQGVRGGNYEQYF.